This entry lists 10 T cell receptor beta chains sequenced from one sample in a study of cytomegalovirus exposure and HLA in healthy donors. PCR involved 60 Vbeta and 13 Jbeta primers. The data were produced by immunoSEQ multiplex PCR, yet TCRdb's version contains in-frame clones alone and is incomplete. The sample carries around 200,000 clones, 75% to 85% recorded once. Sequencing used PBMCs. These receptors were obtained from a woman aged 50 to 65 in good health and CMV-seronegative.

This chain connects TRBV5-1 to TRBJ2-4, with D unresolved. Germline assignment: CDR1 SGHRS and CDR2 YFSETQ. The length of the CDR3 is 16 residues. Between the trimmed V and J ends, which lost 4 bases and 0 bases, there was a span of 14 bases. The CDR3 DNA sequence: TGCGCCAGCAGCCCATCTACCTCACTAGCCAAAAACATTCAGTACTTC. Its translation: CASSPSTSLAKNIQYF.

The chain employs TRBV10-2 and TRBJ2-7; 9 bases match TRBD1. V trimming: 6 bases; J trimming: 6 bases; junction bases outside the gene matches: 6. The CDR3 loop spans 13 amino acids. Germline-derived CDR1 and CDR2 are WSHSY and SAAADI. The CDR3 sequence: CASRETGGVEQYF. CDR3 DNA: TGCGCCAGCAGAGAGACAGGGGGGGTCGAGCAGTACTTC.

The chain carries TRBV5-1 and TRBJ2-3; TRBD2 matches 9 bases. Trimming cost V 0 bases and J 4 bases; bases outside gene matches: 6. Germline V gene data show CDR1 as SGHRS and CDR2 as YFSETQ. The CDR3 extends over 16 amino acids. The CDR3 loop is CASSLVGGRAPDTQYF. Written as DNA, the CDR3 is TGCGCCAGCAGCTTGGTTGGCGGGAGGGCCCCAGATACGCAGTATTTT.

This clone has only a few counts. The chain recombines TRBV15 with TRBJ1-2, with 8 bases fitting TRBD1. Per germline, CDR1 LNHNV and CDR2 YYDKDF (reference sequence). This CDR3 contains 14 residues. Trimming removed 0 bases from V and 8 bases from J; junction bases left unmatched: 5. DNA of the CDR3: TGTGCCACCAGCAGAGAAGCCTGGGACAGGGGCTACACCTTC. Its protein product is CATSREAWDRGYTF.

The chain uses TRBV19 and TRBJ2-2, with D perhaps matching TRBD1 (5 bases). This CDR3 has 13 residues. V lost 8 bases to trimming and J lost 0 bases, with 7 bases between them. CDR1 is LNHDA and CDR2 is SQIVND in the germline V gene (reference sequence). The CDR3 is CASDRSNTGELFF. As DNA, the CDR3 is TGTGCCAGTGACAGATCGAACACCGGGGAGCTGTTTTTT.

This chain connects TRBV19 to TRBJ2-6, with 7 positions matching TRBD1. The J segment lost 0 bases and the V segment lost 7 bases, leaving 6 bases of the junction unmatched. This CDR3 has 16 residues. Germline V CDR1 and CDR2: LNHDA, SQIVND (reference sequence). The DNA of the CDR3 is TGTGCCAGTACCACGGGACAGCACTCTGGGGCCAACGTCCTGACTTTC. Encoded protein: CASTTGQHSGANVLTF.

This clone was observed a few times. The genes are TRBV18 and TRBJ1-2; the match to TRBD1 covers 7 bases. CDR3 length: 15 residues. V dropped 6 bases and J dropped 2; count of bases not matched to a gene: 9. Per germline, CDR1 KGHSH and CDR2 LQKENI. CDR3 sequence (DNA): TGTGCCAGCTCTGGGTCCGGGACAGCGAACTATGGCTACACCTTC. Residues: CASSGSGTANYGYTF.

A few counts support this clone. The CDR3 reads CASSVGAGEQFF. In nucleotides, the CDR3 is TGTGCCAGCAGTGTTGGGGCAGGAGAGCAGTTCTTC. The chain is built from TRBV2 and TRBJ2-1; D perhaps matches TRBD1 (5 bases). The CDR3 runs 12 residues. From germline, CDR1 is SNHLY and CDR2 FYNNEI. V lost 4 bases to trimming and J lost 10 bases, with 11 bases between them.

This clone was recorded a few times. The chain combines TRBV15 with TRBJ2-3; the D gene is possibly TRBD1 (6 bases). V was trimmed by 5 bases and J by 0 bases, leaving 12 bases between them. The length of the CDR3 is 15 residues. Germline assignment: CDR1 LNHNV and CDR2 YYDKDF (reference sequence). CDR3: CATSEGHGSTDTQYF. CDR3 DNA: TGTGCCACCAGCGAGGGACATGGGAGCACAGATACGCAGTATTTT.

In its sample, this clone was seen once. CDR3 residues: CALRGTSGTNEQFF. Written as DNA, the CDR3 is TGTGCCTTAAGAGGCACATCGGGTACCAATGAGCAGTTCTTC. V usage is TRBV7-9 and J usage is TRBJ2-1; D remains ambiguous. V lost 11 bases and J 6 bases, leaving 20 bases between the germline ends. The CDR3 is made up of 14 amino acids. Per germline, CDR1 SEHNR and CDR2 FQNEAQ (reference sequence).